The 11 T cell receptor beta chains below come from one sample, sequenced in a study of T cells in Graves' hyperthyroidism and ophthalmopathy. Amplified TCR beta CDR3 regions derived from RNA transcripts. The TCR CDR3 was amplified in a first-round RT-PCR using the HTBI primer set. TCRdb fed the multiplex PCR reads into MiXCR, producing one record per CDR3 protein. This table holds about 690,000 distinct CDR3 sequences, around a sixth found once. Sequencing was done on a sample of blood. These receptors all come from a man aged 45-60 years with Graves' hyperthyroidism.

This clonotype was observed many times. This chain uses TRBV28 with TRBJ1-1; the D gene is possibly TRBD1 (5 bases). The CDR3 covers 16 residues. Germline lookup yields CDR1 MDHEN and CDR2 SYDVKM. The V gene lost 4 bases and the J gene lost 1 base, with 16 bases spanning the gap. The DNA of the CDR3 is TGTGCCAGCAGTTCAGTAGGGGCCGCTACGAACACTGAAGCTTTCTTT. Residues: CASSSVGAATNTEAFF.

The chain joins TRBV2 to TRBJ2-7; D unclear. With 6 bases removed from V and 6 bases from J, the gap between germline ends came to 12 bases. This CDR3 has 12 amino acids. Germline V gene sequence: CDR1 SNHLY, CDR2 FYNNEI. CDR3 nucleotides: TGTGCCAGCAGCGAGCCGACAAGCGAGCAGTACTTC. Translated: CASSEPTSEQYF.

CDR3 loop: CASSYYLAAHTDTQYF. CDR3 nucleotides: TGTGCCAGCAGTTACTATCTAGCGGCCCACACAGATACGCAGTATTTT. This rearrangement joins TRBV6-5 to TRBJ2-3, with 7 bases identical to TRBD2. Germline CDR1 and CDR2: MNHEY and SVGAGI. The CDR3 totals 16 residues. After removal of 1 base from V and 2 bases from J, the junction contained 6 bases not matched to a gene.

The chain is built from TRBV6-6 and TRBJ2-7, with D possibly TRBD2 on 7 matching bases. Deletions cut 0 bases from V and 6 bases from J, with 15 bases between. Germline V lookup: CDR1 MNHNY, CDR2 SVGAGI (reference sequence). The CDR3 runs to 15 residues. CDR3 protein: CASSYSLEGGGEQYF. CDR3 DNA sequence: TGTGCCAGCAGTTACTCGTTGGAGGGAGGGGGCGAGCAGTACTTC.

This clonotype showed up many times. The chain carries TRBV27 and TRBJ1-1, with TRBD1 matching 8 bases. V trimming: 6 bases; J trimming: 3 bases; junction bases outside the gene matches: 6. Germline CDR1 is MNHEY and CDR2 is SMNVEV (reference sequence). CDR3 length: 14 residues. CDR3 sequence: CASSRDRKDTEAFF. CDR3 sequence (DNA): TGTGCCAGCAGCCGGGACAGGAAGGACACTGAAGCTTTCTTT.

In its sample, this clonotype was seen many times. The chain joins TRBV29-1 to TRBJ2-1; 8 bases line up with TRBD1. Trimming removed 1 base from V and 5 bases from J; junction bases left unmatched: 4. Germline V gene sequence: CDR1 SQVTM, CDR2 ANQGSEA. The CDR3 covers 14 residues. The CDR3 coding sequence is TGCAGCGTTGAAGGACAGGGGTCGAACAATGAGCAGTTCTTC. This translates into CSVEGQGSNNEQFF.

The sample holds many counts of this clonotype. This sequence joins TRBV11-1 and TRBJ2-3; D is unclear. CDR1 and CDR2 from the germline V gene are SGHAT and FQDESV (reference sequence). Between the trimmed V and J ends, which lost 1 base and 2 bases, there was a span of 10 bases. The CDR3 totals 15 residues. CDR3 protein: CASSLEGRLTDTQYF. The CDR3 nucleotides read TGTGCCAGCAGCTTAGAAGGGCGGCTCACAGATACGCAGTATTTT. Looking up the rest from reference TRBV11-1 and TRBJ2-3 gives the full variable domain: EAEVAQSPRYKITEKSQAVAFWCDPISGHATLYWYRQILGQGPELLVQFQDESVVDDSQLPKDRFSAERLKGVDSTLKIQPAELGDSAMYLCASSLEGRLTDTQYFGPGTRLTVL.

The sample holds many counts of this clonotype. The chain has TRBV11-2 and TRBJ2-2, with a weak D call TRBD2 (5 bases). The CDR3 runs 14 residues. V gave up 5 bases and J gave up 6 bases, with 13 bases separating them. Germline loops: CDR1 SGHAT, CDR2 FQNNGV. CDR3 sequence (DNA): TGTGCCAGCAGCCTCAGAGCGGCTGCCGGGGAGCTGTTTTTT. This encodes CASSLRAAAGELFF.

As concerns this clonotype: Since a much larger clone is just one base distant, this may be a read error. The chain has TRBV12-3 or TRBV12-4 and TRBJ2-7; 9 bases align to TRBD2. The CDR3 is made up of 15 amino acids. J was trimmed by 6 bases and V by 2 bases; bases with no gene match: 8. The CDR3 sequence is CASSLISGRSGEQYV. The CDR3 bases are TGTGCCAGCAGTTTAATTAGCGGGAGATCTGGCGAGCAGTACGTC.

The rearrangement uses TRBV3-1 and TRBJ2-1; 7 bases map to TRBD2. The CDR3 sequence is 18 residues long. V dropped 0 bases and J dropped 7; count of bases not matched to a gene: 15. Germline V gene sequence: CDR1 LGHDT, CDR2 YNNKEL (reference sequence). CDR3 DNA sequence: TGTGCCAGCAGCCAAGAATTAGGGCTAGCGGCAGGCATAAATGAGCAGTTCTTC. It specifies CASSQELGLAAGINEQFF.

This chain uses TRBV28 with TRBJ2-7; D is ambiguous. The ends were cut back, 2 bases at V and 6 bases at J, with 8 bases in the middle. This CDR3 comprises 12 residues. The germline V gene encodes CDR1 MDHEN and CDR2 SYDVKM. CDR3 sequence reads: CASSLRHSEQYF. CDR3 DNA: TGTGCCAGCAGTTTAAGACACTCCGAGCAGTACTTC. The entire variable domain, with the rest obtained from reference TRBV28 and TRBJ2-7, is as follows: DVKVTQSSRYLVKRTGEKVFLECVQDMDHENMFWYRQDPGLGLRLIYFSYDVKMKEKGDIPEGYSVSREKKERFSLILESASTNQTSMYLCASSLRHSEQYFGPGTRLTVT.